The sequence of this T cell receptor (beta chain) was determined in a study of shared clonotypes between healthy human individuals. Germline V gene lookup returns CDR1 WNHNN and CDR2 SYGVQD (reference sequence). This CDR3 spans 15 amino acids. The J segment lost 5 bases and the V segment lost 0 bases, leaving 4 bases of the junction unmatched. Whole-study findings and limits: Between a handful of donors, naive CD4 clonotypes were shared at a level of about 5%.

With respect to this clone: Its antigen is still unknown.

The data were produced by immunoSEQ multiplex PCR, yet TCRdb's version contains in-frame clones alone and is incomplete. In the table there are about 1 million clones, around 76% of which are singletons. This TCR was recovered from a young man in good health. The specimen sequenced was memory CD4+ T cells sorted from blood. Sample subset: CD45RA-negative fraction. The chain employs TRBV10-1 and TRBJ2-7; 10 nucleotides match TRBD2. CDR3 bases: TGCGCCAGCAGTGAGTCAGTCCTAGCGGGAGACGAGCAGTACTTC. It encodes CASSESVLAGDEQYF.